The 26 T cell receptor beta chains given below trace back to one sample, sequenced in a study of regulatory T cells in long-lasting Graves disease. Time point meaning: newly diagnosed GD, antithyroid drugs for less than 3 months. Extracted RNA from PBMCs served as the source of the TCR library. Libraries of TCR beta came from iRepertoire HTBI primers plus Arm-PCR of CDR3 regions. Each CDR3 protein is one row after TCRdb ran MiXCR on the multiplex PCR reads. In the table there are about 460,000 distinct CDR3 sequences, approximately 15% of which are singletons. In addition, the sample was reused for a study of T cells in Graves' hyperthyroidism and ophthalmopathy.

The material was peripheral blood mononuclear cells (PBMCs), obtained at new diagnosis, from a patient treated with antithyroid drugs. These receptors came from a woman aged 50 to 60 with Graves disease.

The CDR3 loop reads CSVEDTSQGYYGYTF. CDR3 in DNA: TGCAGCGTTGAAGACACCTCACAGGGATACTATGGCTACACCTTC. The rearrangement joins TRBV29-1 to TRBJ1-2, with a tentative D call TRBD1 (6 bases). V was pared by 0 bases and J by 3 bases, with 14 bases between. The CDR3 extends over 15 amino acids. Germline assignment: CDR1 SQVTM and CDR2 ANQGSEA.

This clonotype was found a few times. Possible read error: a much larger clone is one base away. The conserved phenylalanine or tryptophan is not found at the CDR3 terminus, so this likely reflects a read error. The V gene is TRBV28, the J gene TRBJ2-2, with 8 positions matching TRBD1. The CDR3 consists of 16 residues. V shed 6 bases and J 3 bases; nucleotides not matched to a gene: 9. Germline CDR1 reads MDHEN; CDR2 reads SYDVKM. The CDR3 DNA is TGTGCCAGCAGGACAGGGGTAGGGATCGACACCGGGGAGCTGTTTCTT. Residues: CASRTGVGIDTGELFL.

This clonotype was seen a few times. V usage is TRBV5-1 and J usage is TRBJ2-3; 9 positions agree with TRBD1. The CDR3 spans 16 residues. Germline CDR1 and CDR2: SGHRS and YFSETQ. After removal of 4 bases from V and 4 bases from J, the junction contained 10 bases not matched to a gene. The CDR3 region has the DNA TGCGCCAGCAGCATCGGGACAGGGTTAGTTTCAGATACGCAGTATTTT. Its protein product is CASSIGTGLVSDTQYF.

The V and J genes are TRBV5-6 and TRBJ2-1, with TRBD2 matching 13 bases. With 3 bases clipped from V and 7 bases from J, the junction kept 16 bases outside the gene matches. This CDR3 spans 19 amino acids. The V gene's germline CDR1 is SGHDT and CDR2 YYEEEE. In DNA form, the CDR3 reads TGTGCCAGCAGCTCCGTCCCGGGACTAGCGGGAACGGGGAATAATGAGCAGTTCTTC. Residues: CASSSVPGLAGTGNNEQFF.

This CDR3 is CASSLEGPGASGRGNEQFF. The CDR3, as DNA: TGTGCCAGCAGCTTAGAAGGTCCCGGCGCTAGCGGGAGGGGGAATGAGCAGTTCTTC. V usage is TRBV7-8 and J usage is TRBJ2-1, with 12 bases that match TRBD2. V trimming: 1 base; J trimming: 7 bases; junction bases outside the gene matches: 14. The germline V gene has CDR1 SGHVS and CDR2 FQNEAQ. This CDR3 spans 19 amino acids.

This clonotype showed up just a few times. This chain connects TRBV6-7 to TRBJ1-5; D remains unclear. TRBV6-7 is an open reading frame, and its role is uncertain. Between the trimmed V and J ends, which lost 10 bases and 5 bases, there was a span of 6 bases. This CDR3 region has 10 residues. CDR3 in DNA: TGTGCCATTATACATCAGCCCCAGCATTTT. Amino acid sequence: CAIIHQPQHF.

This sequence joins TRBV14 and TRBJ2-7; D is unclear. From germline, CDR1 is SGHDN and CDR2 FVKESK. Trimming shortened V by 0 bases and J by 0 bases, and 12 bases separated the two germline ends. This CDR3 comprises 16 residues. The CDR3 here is CASSQEGPWGSYEQYF. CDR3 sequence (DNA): TGTGCCAGCAGCCAAGAAGGGCCTTGGGGCTCCTACGAGCAGTACTTC.

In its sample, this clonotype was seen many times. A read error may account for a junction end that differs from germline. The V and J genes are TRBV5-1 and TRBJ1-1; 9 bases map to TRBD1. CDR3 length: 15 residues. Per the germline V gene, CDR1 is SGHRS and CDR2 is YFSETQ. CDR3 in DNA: TGTGCCAGCAGTTTGACAGGGGGGATGAACACTGAAGCTTTCTTT. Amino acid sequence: CASSLTGGMNTEAFF.

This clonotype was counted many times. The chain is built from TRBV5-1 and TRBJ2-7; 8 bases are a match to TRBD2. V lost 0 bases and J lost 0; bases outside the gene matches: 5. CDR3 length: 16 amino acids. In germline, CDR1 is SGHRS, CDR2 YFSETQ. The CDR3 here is CASSLGSGSLSYEQYF. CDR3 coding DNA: TGCGCCAGCAGCTTGGGAAGCGGGAGCCTCTCCTACGAGCAGTACTTC.

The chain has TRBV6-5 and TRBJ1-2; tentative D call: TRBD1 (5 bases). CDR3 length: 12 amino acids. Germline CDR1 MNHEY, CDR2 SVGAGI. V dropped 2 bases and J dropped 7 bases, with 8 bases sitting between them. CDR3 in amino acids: CASSYGGAGYTF. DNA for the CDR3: TGTGCCAGCAGTTACGGAGGGGCTGGCTACACCTTC.

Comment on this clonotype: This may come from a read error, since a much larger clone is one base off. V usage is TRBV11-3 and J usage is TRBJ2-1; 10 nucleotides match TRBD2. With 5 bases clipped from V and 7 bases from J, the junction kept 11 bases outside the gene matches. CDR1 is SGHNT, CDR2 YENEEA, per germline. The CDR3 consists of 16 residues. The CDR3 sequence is CASSLTSGAGLNEQFF. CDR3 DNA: TGTGCCAGCAGCCTTACTAGCGGGGCCGGATTGAATGAGCAGTTCTTC. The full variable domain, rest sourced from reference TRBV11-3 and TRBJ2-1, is EAGVVQSPRYKIIEKKQPVAFWCNPISGHNTLYWYLQNLGQGPELLIRYENEEAVDDSQLPKDRFSAERLKGVDSTLKIQPAELGDSAVYLCASSLTSGAGLNEQFFGPGTRLTVL.

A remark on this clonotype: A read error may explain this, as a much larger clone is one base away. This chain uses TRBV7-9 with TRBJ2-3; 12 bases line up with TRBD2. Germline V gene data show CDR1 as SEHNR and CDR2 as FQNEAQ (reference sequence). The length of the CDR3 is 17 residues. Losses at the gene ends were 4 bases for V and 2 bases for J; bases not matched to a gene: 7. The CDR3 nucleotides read TGTGCCAGCAGCTCCGGGACTAGCGGGTTGTACACAGATACGCAGTATTTT. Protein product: CASSSGTSGLYTDTQYF.

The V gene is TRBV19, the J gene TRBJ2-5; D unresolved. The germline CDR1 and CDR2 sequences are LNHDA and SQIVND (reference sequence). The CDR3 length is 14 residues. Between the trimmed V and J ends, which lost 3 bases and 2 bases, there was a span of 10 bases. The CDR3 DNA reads TGTGCCAGTAGTATGACTGGCGGTCAAGAGACCCAGTACTTC. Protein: CASSMTGGQETQYF.

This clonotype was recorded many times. CDR3 residues: CASSSGTSVRGEQYF. The CDR3 region has the DNA TGTGCCAGCAGCTCCGGAACTTCGGTGCGGGGCGAGCAGTACTTC. The chain couples TRBV11-2 to TRBJ2-7, with a tentative D call TRBD2 (6 bases). CDR3 length: 15 amino acids. Per germline, CDR1 SGHAT and CDR2 FQNNGV. Trimming removed 4 bases from V and 6 bases from J, with 19 bases in between.

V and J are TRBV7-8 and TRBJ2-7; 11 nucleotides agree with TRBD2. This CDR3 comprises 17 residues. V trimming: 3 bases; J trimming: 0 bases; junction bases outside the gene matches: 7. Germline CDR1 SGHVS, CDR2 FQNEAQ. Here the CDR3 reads CASSLPATSGSSYEQYF. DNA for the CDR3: TGTGCCAGCAGCTTGCCAGCCACTAGCGGGAGCTCCTACGAGCAGTACTTC. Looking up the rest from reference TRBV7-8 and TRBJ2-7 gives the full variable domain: GAGVSQSPRYKVAKRGQDVALRCDPISGHVSLFWYQQALGQGPEFLTYFQNEAQLDKSGLPSDRFFAERPEGSVSTLKIQRTQQEDSAVYLCASSLPATSGSSYEQYFGPGTRLTVT.

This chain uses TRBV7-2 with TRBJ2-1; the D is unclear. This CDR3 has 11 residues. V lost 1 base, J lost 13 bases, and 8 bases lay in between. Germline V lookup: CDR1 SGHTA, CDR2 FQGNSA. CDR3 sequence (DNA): TGTGCCAGCAGCTTAGAGGCGCCACAGTTCTTC. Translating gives CASSLEAPQFF. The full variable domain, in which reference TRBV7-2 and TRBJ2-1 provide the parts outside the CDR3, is GAGVSQSPSNKVTEKGKDVELRCDPISGHTALYWYRQSLGQGLEFLIYFQGNSAPDKSGLPSDRFSAERTGGSVSTLTIQRTQQEDSAVYLCASSLEAPQFFGPGTRLTVL.

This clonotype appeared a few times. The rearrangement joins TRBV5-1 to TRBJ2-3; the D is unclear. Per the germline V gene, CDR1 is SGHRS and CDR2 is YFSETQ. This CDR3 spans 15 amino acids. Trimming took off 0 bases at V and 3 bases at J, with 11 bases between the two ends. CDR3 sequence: CASSLAGRITDTQYF. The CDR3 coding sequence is TGCGCCAGCAGCTTGGCCGGCCGAATAACAGATACGCAGTATTTT.

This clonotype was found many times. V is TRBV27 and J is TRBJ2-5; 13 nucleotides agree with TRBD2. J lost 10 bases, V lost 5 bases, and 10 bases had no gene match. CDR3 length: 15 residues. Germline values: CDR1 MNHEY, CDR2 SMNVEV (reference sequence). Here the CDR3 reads CASSPGLAGVRRQYF. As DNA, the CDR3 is TGTGCCAGCAGTCCCGGACTAGCGGGAGTTCGGCGCCAGTACTTC.

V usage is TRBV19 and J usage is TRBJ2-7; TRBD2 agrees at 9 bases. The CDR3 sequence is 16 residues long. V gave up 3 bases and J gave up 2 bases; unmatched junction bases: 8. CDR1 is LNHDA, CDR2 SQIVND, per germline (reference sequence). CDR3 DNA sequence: TGTGCCAGTAGTATTTTAGCGGGAGTAGCGGCCTACGAGCAGTACTTC. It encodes CASSILAGVAAYEQYF.

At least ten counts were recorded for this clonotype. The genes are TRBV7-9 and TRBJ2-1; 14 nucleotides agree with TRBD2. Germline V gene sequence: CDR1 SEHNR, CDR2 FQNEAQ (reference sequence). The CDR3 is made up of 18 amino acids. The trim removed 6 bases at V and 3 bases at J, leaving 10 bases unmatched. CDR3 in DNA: TGTGCCAGCAGACCGGGACTAGCGGGAGTCTTTTTCTACAATGAGCAGTTCTTC. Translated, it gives CASRPGLAGVFFYNEQFF.

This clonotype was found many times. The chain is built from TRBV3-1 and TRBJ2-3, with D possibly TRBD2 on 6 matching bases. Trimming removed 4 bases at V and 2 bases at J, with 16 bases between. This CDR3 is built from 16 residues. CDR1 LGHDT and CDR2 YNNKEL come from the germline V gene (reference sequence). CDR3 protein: CASSPRGGIVTDTQYF. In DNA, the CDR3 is TGTGCCAGCAGCCCGCGGGGTGGGATCGTCACAGATACGCAGTATTTT.

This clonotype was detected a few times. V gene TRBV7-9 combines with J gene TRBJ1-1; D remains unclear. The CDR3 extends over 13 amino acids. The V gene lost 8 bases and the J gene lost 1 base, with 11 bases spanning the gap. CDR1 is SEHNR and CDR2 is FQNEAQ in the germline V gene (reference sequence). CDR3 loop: CASPPPGNTEAFF. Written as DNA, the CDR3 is TGTGCCAGCCCCCCCCCAGGGAACACTGAAGCTTTCTTT.

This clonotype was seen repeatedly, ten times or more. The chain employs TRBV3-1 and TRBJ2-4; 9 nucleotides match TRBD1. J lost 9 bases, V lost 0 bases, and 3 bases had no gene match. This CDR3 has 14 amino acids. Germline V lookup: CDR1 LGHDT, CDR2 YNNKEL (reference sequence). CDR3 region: CASSQDGTGSIQYF. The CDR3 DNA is TGTGCCAGCAGCCAAGATGGGACAGGGTCCATTCAGTACTTC.

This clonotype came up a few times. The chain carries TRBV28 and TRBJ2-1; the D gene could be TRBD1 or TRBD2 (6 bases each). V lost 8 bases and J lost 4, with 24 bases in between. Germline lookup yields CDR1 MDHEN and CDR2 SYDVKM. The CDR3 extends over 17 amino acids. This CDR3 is CASPPFAWGAGYNEQFF. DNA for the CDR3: TGTGCCAGCCCCCCTTTCGCCTGGGGGGCAGGATACAATGAGCAGTTCTTC. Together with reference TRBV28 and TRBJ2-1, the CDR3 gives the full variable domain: DVKVTQSSRYLVKRTGEKVFLECVQDMDHENMFWYRQDPGLGLRLIYFSYDVKMKEKGDIPEGYSVSREKKERFSLILESASTNQTSMYLCASPPFAWGAGYNEQFFGPGTRLTVL.

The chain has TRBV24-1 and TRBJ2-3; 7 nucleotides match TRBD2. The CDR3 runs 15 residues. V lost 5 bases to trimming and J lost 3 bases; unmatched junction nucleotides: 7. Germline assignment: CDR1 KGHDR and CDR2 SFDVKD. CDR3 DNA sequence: TGTGCCACCAGTGTGTTCGCGGGAGAAACAGATACGCAGTATTTT. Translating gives CATSVFAGETDTQYF.

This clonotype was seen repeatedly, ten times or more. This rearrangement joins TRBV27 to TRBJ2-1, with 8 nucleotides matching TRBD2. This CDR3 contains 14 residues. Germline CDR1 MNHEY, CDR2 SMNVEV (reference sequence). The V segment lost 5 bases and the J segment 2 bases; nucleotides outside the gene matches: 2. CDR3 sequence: CASSQAGAYNEQFF. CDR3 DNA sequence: TGTGCCAGCAGTCAAGCGGGGGCCTACAATGAGCAGTTCTTC.